The 22 T cell receptor beta chains reported below all come from one sample, sequenced in a study of shared clonotypes between healthy human individuals. Sequencing used immunoSEQ multiplex PCR; TCRdb keeps in-frame clones, though not all of them. The sample carries about 1.5 million clones, 95% to 99% recorded once. Sequenced input: naive CD4+ T cells sorted from blood. This sample's subset: CD45RA+ positively selected. These receptor sequences come from a man aged 25 to 45 in good health.

This chain connects TRBV28 to TRBJ2-7, with a possible D match to TRBD1 (5 bases). CDR3 size: 12 residues. Germline-derived CDR1 and CDR2 are MDHEN and SYDVKM. Trimming left V 6 bases short and J 2 bases short, with 8 bases between. CDR3 bases: TGTGCCAGCAGGACAGATACCTACGAGCAGTACTTC. Translated: CASRTDTYEQYF.

This sequence joins TRBV11-2 and TRBJ2-7; a weak D match, TRBD1 (5 bases). The V and J ends lost 7 bases and 6 bases respectively, with 13 bases between them. The CDR3 is 12 amino acids. Per the germline V gene, CDR1 is SGHAT and CDR2 is FQNNGV. Here the CDR3 DNA reads TGTGCCAGCAACCTACAGGCGTCCGAGCAGTACTTC. Translation gives CASNLQASEQYF.

The chain carries TRBV28 and TRBJ2-5; 11 nucleotides align to TRBD2. The CDR3 covers 17 residues. V shed 2 bases and J 7 bases; nucleotides not matched to a gene: 12. CDR1 is MDHEN, CDR2 SYDVKM, per germline. The CDR3, as DNA: TGTGCCAGCAGTTTACCCGGGGGGGTAGCGGGAGGGAGGACCCAGTACTTC. Amino acids: CASSLPGGVAGGRTQYF.

This chain uses TRBV30 with TRBJ1-2; possibly TRBD1 for D (6 bases). Germline V CDR1 and CDR2: GTSNPN, SVGIG (reference sequence). The CDR3 sequence is 10 residues long. Trimming removed 6 bases at V and 9 bases at J, with 11 bases between. Here the CDR3 reads CACQDSRYTF. In DNA, the CDR3 is TGTGCCTGCCAGGACAGCCGCTACACCTTC.

The chain uses TRBV19 and TRBJ1-5, with D unresolved. Germline assignment: CDR1 LNHDA and CDR2 SQIVND (reference sequence). With 3 bases removed from V and 7 bases from J, the gap between germline ends came to 13 bases. The CDR3 spans 14 residues. The CDR3 loop reads CASSMGGREQPQHF. The CDR3 DNA sequence: TGTGCCAGTAGTATGGGCGGTAGGGAGCAGCCCCAGCATTTT.

Remarks on this clone: Other DNA sequences in the sample encode the same CDR3. V and J are TRBV9 and TRBJ1-4, with no clear D. Per germline, CDR1 SGDLS and CDR2 YYNGEE. V was clipped by 0 bases and J by 1 base, with 7 bases between them. This CDR3 region has 15 residues. CDR3 bases: TGTGCCAGCAGCGTAGGAGGAGTAACTAATGAAAAACTGTTTTTT. It is translated as CASSVGGVTNEKLFF.

The genes are TRBV12-2 and TRBJ2-1; the table's D call of TRBD2 was not tested on the DNA. TRBV12-2 is listed as a pseudogene. The CDR3 runs 16 residues. The CDR3 region has the DNA TGTGCAAGTCGCTTAGAAAGCGGGAGGGCCAATCGTGAGCAGTTCTTC. Residues: CASRLESGRANREQFF.

This clone was seen a single time. CDR3 sequence reads: CASALDSSGELFF. For the CDR3, the DNA is TGTGCCAGCGCCCTGGACTCGAGCGGGGAGCTGTTTTTT. J is TRBJ2-2 and V is TRBV11-2; perhaps TRBD2 as D (5 bases). The CDR3 runs to 13 residues. Trimming removed 8 bases from V and 7 bases from J, with 14 bases in between. Germline lookup yields CDR1 SGHAT and CDR2 FQNNGV.

V usage is TRBV12-5 and J usage is TRBJ2-1, with 11 bases lining up with TRBD2. Losses at the gene ends were 3 bases for V and 8 bases for J; bases not matched to a gene: 6. This CDR3 has 15 residues. In germline, CDR1 is LGHNT, CDR2 FRNRAP. Here the CDR3 DNA reads TGTGCTAGTGGTTTCACTAGCGGGAGAGTCCATGAGCAGTTCTTC. Protein: CASGFTSGRVHEQFF.

The rearrangement links TRBV5-5 to TRBJ2-1; D possibly uses TRBD1 or TRBD2 (5 bases each). CDR1 SGHKS and CDR2 YYEKEE come from the germline V gene (reference sequence). The CDR3 totals 15 residues. V gave up 2 bases and J gave up 3 bases, with 12 bases separating them. The CDR3 DNA is TGTGCCAGCAGCTTACCGGGACGAAACTACAATGAGCAGTTCTTC. Amino acids: CASSLPGRNYNEQFF.

This rearrangement joins TRBV13 to TRBJ1-1, with no clear D. There are 17 residues in the CDR3. V gave up 5 bases and J gave up 4 bases, with 23 bases separating them. Germline values: CDR1 PRHDT, CDR2 FYEKMQ (reference sequence). This chain's CDR3 is CASSPTGWGYSVTEAFF. DNA for the CDR3: TGTGCCAGCAGCCCTACTGGGTGGGGTTACTCAGTCACTGAAGCTTTCTTT.

In DNA, the CDR3 is TGTGCCAGTCCGAAGGGACTAGCCTCCTACGAGCAGTACTTC. Translated: CASPKGLASYEQYF. V gene TRBV2 combines with J gene TRBJ2-7; 9 nucleotides line up with TRBD2. The trim removed 9 bases at V and 0 bases at J, leaving 6 bases unmatched. Germline V gene lookup returns CDR1 SNHLY and CDR2 FYNNEI. The CDR3 covers 14 residues.

The chain joins TRBV19 to TRBJ2-1, with 7 bases identical to TRBD2. Germline loops: CDR1 LNHDA, CDR2 SQIVND (reference sequence). CDR3 length: 15 residues. The V and J ends lost 1 base and 7 bases, in that order; junction bases with no gene match: 7. CDR3 in DNA: TGTGCCAGTAGTATAGCGGGAGGTTCCCGAAATGAGCAGTTCTTC. Translation gives CASSIAGGSRNEQFF.

As to this clone: Other DNA sequences in this specimen translate into the identical CDR3. V gene TRBV7-2 combines with J gene TRBJ2-7; 10 bases map to TRBD2. CDR1 SGHTA and CDR2 FQGNSA come from the germline V gene. The CDR3 has 17 amino acids. Unmatched junction bases numbered 7, after V lost 2 bases and J lost 0 bases. CDR3 amino acids: CASSLSAPSGSSYEQYF. The CDR3 DNA reads TGTGCCAGCAGCTTATCCGCACCTAGCGGGAGCTCCTACGAGCAGTACTTC.

The chain carries TRBV6-5 and TRBJ2-1, with a possible D match to TRBD1 (6 bases). The CDR3 runs 12 residues. CDR1 is MNHEY, CDR2 SVGAGI, per germline. With 11 bases removed from V and 3 bases from J, the gap between germline ends came to 11 bases. In DNA form, the CDR3 reads TGTGCCTCCGGACAGTTCTACAATGAGCAGTTCTTC. This sequence encodes CASGQFYNEQFF.

The chain carries TRBV19 and TRBJ2-7; the D gene is possibly TRBD1 (6 bases). There are 15 residues in the CDR3. Trimming cost V 3 bases and J 2 bases, with 14 bases left between them. CDR1 LNHDA and CDR2 SQIVND come from the germline V gene (reference sequence). CDR3 region: CASSMLGAFTYEQYF. The DNA for the CDR3 is TGTGCCAGTAGTATGCTGGGGGCCTTTACCTACGAGCAGTACTTC.

The chain couples TRBV29-1 to TRBJ2-2, with TRBD2 matching 9 bases. The CDR3 runs to 14 residues. V was pared by 7 bases and J by 3 bases, with 6 bases of the junction left unmatched. CDR1 is SQVTM and CDR2 is ANQGSEA in the germline V gene. CDR3: CSATSGRDTGELFF. CDR3 coding DNA: TGCAGCGCGACTAGCGGACGGGACACCGGGGAGCTGTTTTTT.

The chain couples TRBV27 to TRBJ2-7; D call uncertain. The CDR3 consists of 9 residues. The germline gives CDR1 MNHEY, CDR2 SMNVEV (reference sequence). The CDR3, as DNA: TGTGTCGTATCCTACGAGCAGTACTTC. Protein sequence: CVVSYEQYF.

V is TRBV18 and J is TRBJ2-1, with D perhaps matching TRBD2 (5 bases). V was shortened by 3 bases and J by 7 bases, with 13 bases between the two germline ends. This CDR3 has 14 amino acids. Germline V gives CDR1 KGHSH, CDR2 LQKENI. CDR3 sequence reads: CASSPELVGNEQFF. The CDR3 nucleotides read TGTGCCAGCTCACCTGAACTAGTCGGGAATGAGCAGTTCTTC.

The chain couples TRBV6-5 to TRBJ1-4; D uncertain. Per the germline V gene, CDR1 is MNHEY and CDR2 is SVGAGI. V gave up 10 bases and J gave up 5 bases, with 11 bases separating them. This CDR3 contains 12 residues. The CDR3 DNA follows: TGTGCCACTAGAGGAGACAATGAAAAACTGTTTTTT. It translates to CATRGDNEKLFF.

The rearrangement joins TRBV18 to TRBJ1-5, with a possible D match to TRBD1 (6 bases). V lost 5 bases and J 6 bases, leaving 20 bases between the germline ends. This CDR3 region has 16 residues. CDR1 is KGHSH and CDR2 is LQKENI in the germline V gene. The CDR3: CASSGPRGAEVQPQHF. The CDR3 DNA is TGTGCCAGCTCAGGTCCCAGGGGCGCAGAAGTTCAGCCCCAGCATTTT.

J is TRBJ2-6 and V is TRBV5-1; unclear D gene. V was pared by 0 bases and J by 8 bases, with 9 bases between. Germline CDR1 is SGHRS and CDR2 is YFSETQ. This CDR3 spans 14 amino acids. The CDR3 region is CASSLEGNSNVLTF. The CDR3 coding sequence is TGCGCCAGCAGCTTGGAGGGTAATTCCAACGTCCTGACTTTC.